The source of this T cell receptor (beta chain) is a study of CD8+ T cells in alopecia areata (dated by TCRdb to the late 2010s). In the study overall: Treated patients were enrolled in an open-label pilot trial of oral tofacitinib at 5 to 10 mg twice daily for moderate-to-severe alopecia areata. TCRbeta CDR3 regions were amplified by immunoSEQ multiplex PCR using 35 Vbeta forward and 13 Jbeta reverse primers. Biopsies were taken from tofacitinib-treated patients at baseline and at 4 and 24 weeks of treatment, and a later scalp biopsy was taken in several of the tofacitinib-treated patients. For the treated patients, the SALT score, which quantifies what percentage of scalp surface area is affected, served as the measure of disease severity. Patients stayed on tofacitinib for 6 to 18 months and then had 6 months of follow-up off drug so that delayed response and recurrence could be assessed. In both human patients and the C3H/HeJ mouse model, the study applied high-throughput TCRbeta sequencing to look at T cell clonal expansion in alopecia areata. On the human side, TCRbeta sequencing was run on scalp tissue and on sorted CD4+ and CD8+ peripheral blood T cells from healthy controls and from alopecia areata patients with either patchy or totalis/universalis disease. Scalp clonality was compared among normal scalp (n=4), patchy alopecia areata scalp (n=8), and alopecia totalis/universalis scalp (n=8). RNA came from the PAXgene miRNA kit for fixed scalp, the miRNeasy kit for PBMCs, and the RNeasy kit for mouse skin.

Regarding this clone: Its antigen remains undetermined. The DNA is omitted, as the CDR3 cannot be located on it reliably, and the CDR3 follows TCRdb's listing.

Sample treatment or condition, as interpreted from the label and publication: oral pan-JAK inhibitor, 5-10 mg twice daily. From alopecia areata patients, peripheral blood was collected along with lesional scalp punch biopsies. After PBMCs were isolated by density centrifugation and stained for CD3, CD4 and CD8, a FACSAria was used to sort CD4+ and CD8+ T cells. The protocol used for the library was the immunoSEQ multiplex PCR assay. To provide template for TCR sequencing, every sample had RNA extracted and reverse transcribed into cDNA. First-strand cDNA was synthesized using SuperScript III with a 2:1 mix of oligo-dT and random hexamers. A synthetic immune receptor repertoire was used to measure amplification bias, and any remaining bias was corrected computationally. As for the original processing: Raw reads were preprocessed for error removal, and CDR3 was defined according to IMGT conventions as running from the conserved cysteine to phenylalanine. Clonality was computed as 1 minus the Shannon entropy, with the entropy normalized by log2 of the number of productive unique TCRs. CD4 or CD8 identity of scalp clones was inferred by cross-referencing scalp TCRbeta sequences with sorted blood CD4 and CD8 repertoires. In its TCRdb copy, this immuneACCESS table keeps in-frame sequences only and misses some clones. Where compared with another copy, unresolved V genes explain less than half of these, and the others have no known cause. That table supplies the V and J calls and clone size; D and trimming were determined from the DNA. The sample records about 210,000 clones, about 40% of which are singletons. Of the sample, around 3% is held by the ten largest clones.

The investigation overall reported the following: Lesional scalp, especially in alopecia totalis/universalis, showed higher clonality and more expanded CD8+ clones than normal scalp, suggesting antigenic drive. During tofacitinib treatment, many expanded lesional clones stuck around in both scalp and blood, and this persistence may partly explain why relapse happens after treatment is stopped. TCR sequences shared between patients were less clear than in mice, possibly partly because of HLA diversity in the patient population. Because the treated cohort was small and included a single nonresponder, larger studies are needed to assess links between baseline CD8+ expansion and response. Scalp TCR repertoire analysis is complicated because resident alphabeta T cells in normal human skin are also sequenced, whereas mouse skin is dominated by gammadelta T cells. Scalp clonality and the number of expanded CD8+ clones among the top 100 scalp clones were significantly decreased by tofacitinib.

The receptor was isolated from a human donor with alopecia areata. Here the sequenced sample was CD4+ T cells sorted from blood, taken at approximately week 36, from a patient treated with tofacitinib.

CDR3 protein: CASSSSRGYEQYF. The chain uses TRBV6-5 and TRBJ2-7; the table's D call, TRBD2, was not checked against the DNA. From cysteine to phenylalanine, the CDR3 is 13 amino acids long. Per the germline V gene, MNHEY is the CDR1 and SVGAGI is the CDR2.